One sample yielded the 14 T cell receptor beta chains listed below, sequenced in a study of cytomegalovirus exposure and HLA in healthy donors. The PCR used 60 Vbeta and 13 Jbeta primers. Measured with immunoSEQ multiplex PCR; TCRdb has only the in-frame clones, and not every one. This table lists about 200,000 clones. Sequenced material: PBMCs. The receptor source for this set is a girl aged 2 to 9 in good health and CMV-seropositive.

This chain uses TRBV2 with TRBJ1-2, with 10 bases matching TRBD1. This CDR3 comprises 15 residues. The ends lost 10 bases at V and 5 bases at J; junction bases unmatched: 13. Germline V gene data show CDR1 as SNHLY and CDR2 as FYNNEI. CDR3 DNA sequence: TGTGCCATACTTCTCGCTCGGACAGGGGGATATGGCTACACCTTC. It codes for CAILLARTGGYGYTF.

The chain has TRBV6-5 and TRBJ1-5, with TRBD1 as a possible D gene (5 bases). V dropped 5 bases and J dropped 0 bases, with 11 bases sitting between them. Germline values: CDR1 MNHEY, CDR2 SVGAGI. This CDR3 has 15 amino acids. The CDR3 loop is CASSNHRTSNQPQHF. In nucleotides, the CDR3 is TGTGCCAGCAGTAACCACAGGACTAGCAATCAGCCCCAGCATTTT.

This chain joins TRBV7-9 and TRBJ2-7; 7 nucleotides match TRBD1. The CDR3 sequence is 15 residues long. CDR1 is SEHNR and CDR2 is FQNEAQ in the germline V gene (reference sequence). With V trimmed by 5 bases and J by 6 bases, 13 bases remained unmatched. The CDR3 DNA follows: TGTGCCAGCAGCACAGTCCGGGACAGTAACTCCGAGCAGTACTTC. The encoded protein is CASSTVRDSNSEQYF. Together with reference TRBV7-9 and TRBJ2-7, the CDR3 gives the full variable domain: DTGVSQNPRHKITKRGQNVTFRCDPISEHNRLYWYRQTLGQGPEFLTYFQNEAQLEKSRLLSDRFSAERPKGSFSTLEIQRTEQGDSAMYLCASSTVRDSNSEQYFGPGTRLTVT.

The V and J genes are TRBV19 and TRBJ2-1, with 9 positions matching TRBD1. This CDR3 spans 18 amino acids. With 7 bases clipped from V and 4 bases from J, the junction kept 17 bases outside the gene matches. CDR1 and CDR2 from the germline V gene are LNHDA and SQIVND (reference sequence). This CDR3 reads CASTFGTGPKSLYNEQFF. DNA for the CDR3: TGTGCCAGTACTTTCGGGACAGGGCCCAAGTCCCTATACAATGAGCAGTTCTTC.

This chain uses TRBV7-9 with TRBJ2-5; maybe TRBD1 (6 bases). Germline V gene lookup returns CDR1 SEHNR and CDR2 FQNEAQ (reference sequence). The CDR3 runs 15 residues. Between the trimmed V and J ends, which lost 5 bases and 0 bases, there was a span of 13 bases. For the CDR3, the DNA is TGTGCCAGCAGCCGACAGGACTGGTACCAAGAGACCCAGTACTTC. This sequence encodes CASSRQDWYQETQYF. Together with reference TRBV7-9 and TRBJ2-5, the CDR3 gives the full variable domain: DTGVSQNPRHKITKRGQNVTFRCDPISEHNRLYWYRQTLGQGPEFLTYFQNEAQLEKSRLLSDRFSAERPKGSFSTLEIQRTEQGDSAMYLCASSRQDWYQETQYFGPGTRLLVL.

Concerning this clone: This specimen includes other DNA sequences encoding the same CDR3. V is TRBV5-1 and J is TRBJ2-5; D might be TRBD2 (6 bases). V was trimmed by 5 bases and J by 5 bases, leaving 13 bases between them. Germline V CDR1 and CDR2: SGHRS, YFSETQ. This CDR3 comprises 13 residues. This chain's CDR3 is CASSRPGGETQYF. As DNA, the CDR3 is TGCGCCAGCAGTCGACCCGGAGGGGAGACCCAGTACTTC. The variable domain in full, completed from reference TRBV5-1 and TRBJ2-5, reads KAGVTQTPRYLIKTRGQQVTLSCSPISGHRSVSWYQQTPGQGLQFLFEYFSETQRNKGNFPGRFSGRQFSNSRSEMNVSTLELGDSALYLCASSRPGGETQYFGPGTRLLVL.

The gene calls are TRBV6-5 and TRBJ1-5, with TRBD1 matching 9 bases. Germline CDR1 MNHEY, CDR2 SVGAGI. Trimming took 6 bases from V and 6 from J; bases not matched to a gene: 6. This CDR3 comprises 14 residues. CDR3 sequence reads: CASSRGQGGQPQHF. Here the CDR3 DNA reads TGTGCCAGCAGCCGGGGACAGGGAGGTCAGCCCCAGCATTTT.

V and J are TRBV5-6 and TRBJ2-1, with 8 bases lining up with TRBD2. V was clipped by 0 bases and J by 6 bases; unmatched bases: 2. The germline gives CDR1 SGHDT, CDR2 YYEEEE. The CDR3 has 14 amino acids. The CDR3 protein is CASSLGLAINEQFF. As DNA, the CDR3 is TGTGCCAGCAGCTTGGGACTAGCGATCAATGAGCAGTTCTTC. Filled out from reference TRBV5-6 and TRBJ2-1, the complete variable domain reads DAGVTQSPTHLIKTRGQQVTLRCSPKSGHDTVSWYQQALGQGPQFIFQYYEEEERQRGNFPDRFSGHQFPNYSSELNVNALLLGDSALYLCASSLGLAINEQFFGPGTRLTVL.

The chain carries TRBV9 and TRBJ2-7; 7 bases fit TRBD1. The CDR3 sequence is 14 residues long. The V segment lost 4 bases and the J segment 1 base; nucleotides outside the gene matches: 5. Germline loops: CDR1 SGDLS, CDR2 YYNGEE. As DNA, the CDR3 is TGTGCCAGCAGCCTAGAGGGGGCATCCTACGAGCAGTACTTC. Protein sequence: CASSLEGASYEQYF.

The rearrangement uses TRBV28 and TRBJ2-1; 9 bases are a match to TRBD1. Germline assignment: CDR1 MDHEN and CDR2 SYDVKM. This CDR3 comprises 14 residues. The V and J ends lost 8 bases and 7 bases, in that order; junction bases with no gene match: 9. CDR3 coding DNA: TGTGCCAGCTGGACGGGACAGGGCATAAATGAGCAGTTCTTC. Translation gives CASWTGQGINEQFF.

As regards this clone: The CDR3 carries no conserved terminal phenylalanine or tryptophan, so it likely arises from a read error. CDR3 sequence (DNA): TGTGCCACCCGAACGGCAACAGGGCGTTACTATGGCTACACCATC. The encoded protein is CATRTATGRYYGYTI. The chain has TRBV19 and TRBJ1-2; TRBD1 might be the D (6 bases). CDR3 length: 15 residues. V dropped 10 bases and J dropped 3 bases, with 21 bases sitting between them. CDR1 and CDR2 (germline): LNHDA, SQIVND (reference sequence).

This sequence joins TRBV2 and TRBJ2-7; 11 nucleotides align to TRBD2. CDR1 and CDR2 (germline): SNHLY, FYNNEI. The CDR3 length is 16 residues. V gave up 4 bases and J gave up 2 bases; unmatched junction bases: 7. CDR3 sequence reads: CASSVPLAGAPYEQYF. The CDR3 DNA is TGTGCCAGCAGTGTGCCACTAGCGGGAGCCCCCTACGAGCAGTACTTC.

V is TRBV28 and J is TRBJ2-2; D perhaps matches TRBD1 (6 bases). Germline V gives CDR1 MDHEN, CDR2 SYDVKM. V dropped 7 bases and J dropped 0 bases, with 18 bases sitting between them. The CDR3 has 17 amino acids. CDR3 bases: TGTGCCAGCATTAAACCCGTGGACAGCGCGAACACCGGGGAGCTGTTTTTT. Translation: CASIKPVDSANTGELFF.

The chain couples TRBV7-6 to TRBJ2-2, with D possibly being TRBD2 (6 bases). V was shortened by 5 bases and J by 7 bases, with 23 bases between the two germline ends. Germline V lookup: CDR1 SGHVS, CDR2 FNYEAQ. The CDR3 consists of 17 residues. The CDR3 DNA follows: TGTGCCAGCAGCCCCCTTAGCGGACCTCCCGCGGTCGGGGAGCTGTTTTTT. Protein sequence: CASSPLSGPPAVGELFF.